The 27 T cell receptor beta chains below all came from one sample that was sequenced in a study of shared T cell receptors in the human thymus (dated by TCRdb to about 2021). Receptor libraries were prepared by the immunoSEQ multiplex PCR assay. In its TCRdb copy, this immuneACCESS table keeps in-frame sequences only and misses some clones. Where compared with another copy, unresolved V genes explain less than half of these, and the others have no known cause. This sample comprises approximately 730,000 clones, approximately 85% of them detected only once. More than 0.008% of the sample lies in the top ten. These data were also reused for a study on human thymus T cells.

The source material was thymocytes. These TCRs come from a girl under three years old with a congenital heart defect. Donor details come from another sample of the same person, matched by shared clones.

The genes are TRBV7-9 and TRBJ2-4, with D maybe TRBD1 (5 bases). V was clipped by 1 base and J by 15 bases, with 16 bases between them. From germline, CDR1 is SEHNR and CDR2 FQNEAQ (reference sequence). CDR3 size: 13 residues. CDR3 sequence: CASSLVYGRVAYF. The CDR3 region has the DNA TGTGCCAGCAGCTTAGTCTACGGCAGGGTGGCGTACTTC.

V and J are TRBV2 and TRBJ1-5; 8 positions match TRBD1. The germline CDR1 and CDR2 sequences are SNHLY and FYNNEI. The CDR3 spans 17 residues. V was clipped by 3 bases and J by 5 bases; unmatched bases: 12. This chain's CDR3 is CASSENLGQAQDQPQHF. The CDR3, as DNA: TGTGCCAGCAGTGAGAATTTGGGACAGGCCCAGGATCAGCCCCAGCATTTT.

The gene calls are TRBV15 and TRBJ1-6; 7 nucleotides align to TRBD1. V lost 4 bases and J lost 7; bases outside the gene matches: 7. The CDR3 is made up of 15 amino acids. CDR1 and CDR2 from the germline V gene are LNHNV and YYDKDF (reference sequence). Here the CDR3 reads CATSTNRDRNSPLHF. The CDR3 nucleotides read TGTGCCACCAGCACGAACCGGGACAGAAATTCACCCCTCCACTTT.

This sequence joins TRBV5-6 and TRBJ1-2; 12 nucleotides align to TRBD1. Trimming at V came to 1 base and at J to 4 bases, leaving 5 bases not matched to a gene. Germline CDR1 SGHDT, CDR2 YYEEEE. The CDR3 runs 16 residues. The CDR3, as DNA: TGTGCCAGCAGCTTGTGGGGACAGGGGGCTCGCTATGGCTACACCTTC. Residues: CASSLWGQGARYGYTF.

The chain recombines TRBV6-6 with TRBJ2-1; D possibly corresponds to TRBD2 (6 bases). This CDR3 comprises 16 residues. CDR1 is MNHNY and CDR2 is SVGAGI in the germline V gene (reference sequence). The V and J ends lost 4 bases and 8 bases respectively, with 21 bases between them. CDR3 protein: CASSSLCVGGRDEQFF. The DNA of the CDR3 is TGTGCCAGCAGTTCTCTTTGTGTGGGGGGAAGGGATGAGCAGTTCTTC.

This rearrangement joins TRBV7-9 to TRBJ1-1; D is uncertain. The V end lost 3 bases, the J end lost 4 bases, and 12 bases lay between the germline ends. This CDR3 comprises 14 residues. Germline CDR1 reads SEHNR; CDR2 reads FQNEAQ (reference sequence). DNA of the CDR3: TGTGCCAGCAGCTTTGAGGGATCGGCCACTGAAGCTTTCTTT. It codes for CASSFEGSATEAFF.

The gene calls are TRBV7-2 and TRBJ1-3; D is possibly TRBD1 (5 bases). Germline lookup yields CDR1 SGHTA and CDR2 FQGNSA. V was clipped by 2 bases and J by 0 bases, with 17 bases between them. CDR3 length: 18 residues. The DNA of the CDR3 is TGTGCCAGCAGCTTACGCCCGAAGAAAGGGGACTCTGGAAACACCATATATTTT. It specifies CASSLRPKKGDSGNTIYF.

The J gene is TRBJ2-1, the V gene TRBV6-1; no clear D. The V end lost 3 bases, the J end lost 3 bases, and 12 bases lay between the germline ends. CDR3 length: 15 residues. Germline CDR1 is MNHNS and CDR2 is SASEGT. CDR3 residues: CASSDGQPVYNEQFF. The CDR3 nucleotides read TGTGCCAGCAGTGATGGGCAACCAGTCTACAATGAGCAGTTCTTC.

J is TRBJ1-1 and V is TRBV29-1, with 7 bases aligning to TRBD1. Germline V gene data show CDR1 as SQVTM and CDR2 as ANQGSEA. The J segment lost 5 bases and the V segment lost 4 bases, leaving 4 bases of the junction unmatched. CDR3 size: 12 residues. For the CDR3, the DNA is TGCAGCGTTGGGACAGGAAGGACTGAAGCTTTCTTT. Amino acids: CSVGTGRTEAFF.

This chain uses TRBV30 with TRBJ1-1; possibly TRBD1 for D (6 bases). The V end was cut by 4 bases, the J end by 6 bases, with 18 bases between. The V gene's germline CDR1 is GTSNPN and CDR2 SVGIG (reference sequence). This CDR3 comprises 14 residues. The CDR3: CAWTTLRGAAEAFF. The CDR3 DNA sequence: TGTGCCTGGACCACCCTCCGGGGGGCGGCTGAAGCTTTCTTT.

The J gene is TRBJ2-5, the V gene TRBV6-1; D is unresolved. From germline, CDR1 is MNHNS and CDR2 SASEGT. The CDR3 extends over 14 amino acids. V gave up 1 base and J gave up 4 bases, with 10 bases separating them. Here the CDR3 reads CASSEVVLIETQYF. The CDR3 nucleotides are TGTGCCAGCAGTGAAGTTGTGCTAATAGAGACCCAGTACTTC.

Of note for this clone: The junction and the germline gene differ at one end; a read error may be behind it. This chain links TRBV7-7 with TRBJ2-1; 11 nucleotides line up with TRBD2. Per germline, CDR1 SSHAT and CDR2 FNYEAQ (reference sequence). This CDR3 contains 16 residues. CDR3 in DNA: TGTGCTAGCAGCTTACTAGCGGGGGTGTCCTACAATGAGCAGTTCTTC. Its protein is CASSLLAGVSYNEQFF.

This chain uses TRBV25-1 with TRBJ1-2; TRBD1 might be the D (5 bases). Germline values: CDR1 MGHDK, CDR2 SYGVNS. V lost 0 bases and J lost 4, with 15 bases in between. The CDR3 loop spans 16 amino acids. The CDR3 bases are TGTGCCAGCAGTGAATATACAGGCCTTATGGGCTATGGCTACACCTTC. The encoded protein is CASSEYTGLMGYGYTF.

The rearrangement uses TRBV6-4 and TRBJ1-5, with D perhaps matching TRBD1 (5 bases). There are 14 residues in the CDR3. CDR1 is MRHNA and CDR2 is SNTAGT in the germline V gene. V dropped 11 bases and J dropped 5 bases, with 19 bases sitting between them. CDR3 sequence reads: CAQHFAGPDQPQHF. The CDR3, as DNA: TGTGCCCAGCACTTCGCGGGGCCTGATCAGCCCCAGCATTTT.

The chain couples TRBV9 to TRBJ1-6; D not resolved. The ends were cut back, 1 base at V and 9 bases at J, with 8 bases in the middle. Germline V CDR1 and CDR2: SGDLS, YYNGEE. The CDR3 is made up of 13 amino acids. The CDR3 loop reads CASSVRESSPLHF. The CDR3 coding sequence is TGTGCCAGCAGCGTACGTGAGAGTTCACCCCTCCACTTT.

The chain has TRBV29-1 and TRBJ1-1; D unclear. The length of the CDR3 is 13 residues. Trimming took 7 bases from V and 0 from J, leaving 12 bases between them. Germline V lookup: CDR1 SQVTM, CDR2 ANQGSEA. The CDR3: CSATGGMNTEAFF. The DNA for the CDR3 is TGCAGCGCCACTGGAGGAATGAACACTGAAGCTTTCTTT.

The genes are TRBV5-6 and TRBJ2-1, with TRBD2 matching 13 bases. The V and J ends lost 4 bases and 3 bases, in that order; junction bases with no gene match: 13. This CDR3 contains 19 residues. The V gene's germline CDR1 is SGHDT and CDR2 YYEEEE. CDR3 in DNA: TGTGCCAGCAGCCAGACTAGCGGGGGGAACACCTGCTACTACAATGAGCAGTTCTTC. Residues: CASSQTSGGNTCYYNEQFF.

The chain combines TRBV11-2 with TRBJ1-2, with TRBD1 identical over 8 bases. This CDR3 contains 17 residues. Looked up from germline, CDR1 is SGHAT and CDR2 is FQNNGV. V was clipped by 1 base and J by 3 bases; unmatched bases: 10. CDR3 amino acids: CASSLVSQGAWDYGYTF. In nucleotides, the CDR3 is TGTGCCAGCAGCTTAGTCTCCCAGGGGGCGTGGGACTATGGCTACACCTTC. Supplemented by reference TRBV11-2 and TRBJ1-2, the full variable domain reads EAGVAQSPRYKIIEKRQSVAFWCNPISGHATLYWYQQILGQGPKLLIQFQNNGVVDDSQLPKDRFSAERLKGVDSTLKIQPAKLEDSAVYLCASSLVSQGAWDYGYTFGSGTRLTVV.

The table lists this clone with a few counts. The chain carries TRBV2 and TRBJ1-5; no definite D call. The CDR3 spans 16 residues. The germline V gene has CDR1 SNHLY and CDR2 FYNNEI. Trimming took 4 bases from V and 1 from J, leaving 14 bases between them. The CDR3 nucleotides read TGTGCCAGCAGTGGGGTAAAAGTGAGGAGCAATCAGCCCCAGCATTTT. Amino acid sequence: CASSGVKVRSNQPQHF.

The V gene is TRBV5-1, the J gene TRBJ2-7; perhaps TRBD1 as D (6 bases). Deletions cut 0 bases from V and 6 bases from J, with 7 bases between. This CDR3 is 12 amino acids long. CDR1 and CDR2 from the germline V gene are SGHRS and YFSETQ. Here the CDR3 DNA reads TGCGCCAGCAGCTTGGACAGGGCCGAGCAGTACTTC. Translating it yields CASSLDRAEQYF.

CDR3 loop: CASSRGKEGVAYNSPLHF. CDR3 bases: TGTGCCAGTAGCCGGGGTAAAGAGGGGGTGGCCTATAATTCACCCCTCCACTTT. The genes are TRBV19 and TRBJ1-6; a weak D match, TRBD1 (6 bases). This CDR3 has 18 residues. Trimming took off 6 bases at V and 2 bases at J, with 20 bases between the two ends. Germline V lookup: CDR1 LNHDA, CDR2 SQIVND (reference sequence).

The rearrangement uses TRBV28 and TRBJ1-2, with D perhaps TRBD1 (6 bases). This CDR3 has 15 amino acids. With 2 bases removed from V and 5 bases from J, the gap between germline ends came to 15 bases. Per the germline V gene, CDR1 is MDHEN and CDR2 is SYDVKM. CDR3 nucleotides: TGTGCCAGCAGTTTACGTGGGGGCGAGGAGTATGGCTACACCTTC. It codes for CASSLRGGEEYGYTF.

Here the CDR3 reads CASSWDTANTEAFF. Written as DNA, the CDR3 is TGTGCCAGCAGTTGGGACACCGCGAACACTGAAGCTTTCTTT. The chain carries TRBV28 and TRBJ1-1; perhaps TRBD1 as D (6 bases). This CDR3 has 14 residues. Germline-derived CDR1 and CDR2 are MDHEN and SYDVKM. V lost 4 bases to trimming and J lost 1 base, with 10 bases between them.

This clone was observed a single time. This rearrangement joins TRBV5-4 to TRBJ2-1; D might be TRBD2 (6 bases). Trimming removed 0 bases from V and 7 bases from J, with 14 bases in between. The CDR3 totals 15 residues. CDR1 is SGHNT, CDR2 YYREEE, per germline (reference sequence). In DNA, the CDR3 is TGTGCCAGCAGCTTGGAGGGGAGGAGATTAAATGAGCAGTTCTTC. Its protein is CASSLEGRRLNEQFF.

The CDR3 protein is CASCEGVGCQETQYF. DNA of the CDR3: TGTGCCAGCTGCGAGGGAGTCGGATGCCAAGAGACCCAGTACTTC. V is TRBV2 and J is TRBJ2-5, with a weak D call TRBD2 (5 bases). Germline loops: CDR1 SNHLY, CDR2 FYNNEI. V was trimmed by 8 bases and J by 1 base, leaving 17 bases between them. The CDR3 loop spans 15 amino acids.

V is TRBV7-6 and J is TRBJ1-1; D is unresolved. Trimming left V 5 bases short and J 2 bases short, with 12 bases between. The CDR3 has 14 amino acids. The germline CDR1 and CDR2 sequences are SGHVS and FNYEAQ. CDR3 protein: CASSQAWVNTEAFF. The CDR3 DNA sequence: TGTGCCAGCAGCCAGGCCTGGGTTAACACTGAAGCTTTCTTT. The full variable domain, rest sourced from reference TRBV7-6 and TRBJ1-1, is GAGVSQSPRYKVTKRGQDVALRCDPISGHVSLYWYRQALGQGPEFLTYFNYEAQQDKSGLPNDRFSAERPEGSISTLTIQRTEQRDSAMYRCASSQAWVNTEAFFGQGTRLTVV.

This rearrangement joins TRBV6-5 to TRBJ2-7; TRBD2 matches at 7 bases. The CDR3 runs to 12 residues. The V segment lost 5 bases and the J segment 9 bases; nucleotides outside the gene matches: 7. Germline assignment: CDR1 MNHEY and CDR2 SVGAGI. CDR3 sequence: CASSQPPGGQYF. Written as DNA, the CDR3 is TGTGCCAGCAGTCAGCCCCCGGGAGGGCAGTACTTC.